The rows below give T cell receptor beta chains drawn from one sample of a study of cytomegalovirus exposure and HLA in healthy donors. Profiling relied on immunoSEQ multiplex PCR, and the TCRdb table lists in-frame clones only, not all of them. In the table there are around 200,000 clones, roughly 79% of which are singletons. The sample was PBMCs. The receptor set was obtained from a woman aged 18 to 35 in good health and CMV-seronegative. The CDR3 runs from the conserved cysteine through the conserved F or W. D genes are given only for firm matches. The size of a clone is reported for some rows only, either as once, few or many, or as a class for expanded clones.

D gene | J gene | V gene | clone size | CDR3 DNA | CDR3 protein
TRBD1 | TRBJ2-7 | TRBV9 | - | TGTGCCAGCAGCGTAGGACAGGGGGCCGACGAGCAGTACTTC | CASSVGQGADEQYF
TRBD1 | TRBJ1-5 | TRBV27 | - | TGTGCCAGCAGCCAAGGGGACAGGGTTGGCAATCAGCCCCAGCATTTT | CASSQGDRVGNQPQHF
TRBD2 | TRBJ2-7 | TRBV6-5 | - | TGTGCCAGCAGTTACACGGGGGGCTACGAGCAGTACTTC | CASSYTGGYEQYF
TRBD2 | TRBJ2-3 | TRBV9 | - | TGTGCCAGCAGCGTAGGGACTAGCGCCATGGATACGCAGTATTTT | CASSVGTSAMDTQYF
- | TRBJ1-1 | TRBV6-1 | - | TGTGCCAGCAGTGTTCGCCCCCCCGTCGGCACTGAAGCTTTCTTT | CASSVRPPVGTEAFF
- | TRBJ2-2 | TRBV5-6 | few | TGTGCCAGCAGCTCAACGGGACTCCTTACCGGGGAGCTGTTTTTT | CASSSTGLLTGELFF
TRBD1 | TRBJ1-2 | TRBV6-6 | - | TGTGCCAGCAGTCCGTATACAACGACAGGGTTTGGCTACACCTTC | CASSPYTTTGFGYTF
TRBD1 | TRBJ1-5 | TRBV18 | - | TGTGCCAGCTCACCAAAAGCGGGACAGGGGGCAGACCAGCCCCAGCATTTT | CASSPKAGQGADQPQHF
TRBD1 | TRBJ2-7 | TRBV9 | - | TGTGCCAGCAGCGCCGGGGACAGCGGCCCCTACGAGCAGTACTTC | CASSAGDSGPYEQYF
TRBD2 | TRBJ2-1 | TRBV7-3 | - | TGTGCCAGCAGCTTAGGTCCGACTAGCGGGGGCAATGAGCAGTTCTTC | CASSLGPTSGGNEQFF
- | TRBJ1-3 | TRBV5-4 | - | TGTGCCAGCAGGGAGGGCTCTGGAAACACCATATATTTT | CASREGSGNTIYF
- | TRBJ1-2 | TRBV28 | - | TGTGCCAGCAGTTTAGCCCAGGGTAGCCACACCTTC | CASSLAQGSHTF
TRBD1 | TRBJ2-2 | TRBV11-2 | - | TGTGCCAGCAGCTTTAGTGGGCAGGGGGCGAATATCGGGGAGCTGTTTTTT | CASSFSGQGANIGELFF
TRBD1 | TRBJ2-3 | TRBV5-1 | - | TGCGCCAGCAGCCCCCTAAACAGGGGCTCCCTCACAGATACGCAGTATTTT | CASSPLNRGSLTDTQYF
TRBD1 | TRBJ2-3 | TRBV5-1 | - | TGCGCCAGCAGCTGGGGCCAGGGGGCCACAGATACGCAGTATTTT | CASSWGQGATDTQYF
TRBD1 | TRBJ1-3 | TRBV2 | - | TGTGCCAGCAGTCTAAACAGGGGAGTCAGCTCTGGAAACACCATATATTTT | CASSLNRGVSSGNTIYF
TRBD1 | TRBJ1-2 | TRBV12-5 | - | TGTGCTAGTGGTTTGACCGGGACAGATTATGGCTACACCTTC | CASGLTGTDYGYTF
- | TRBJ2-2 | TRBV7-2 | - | TGTGCCAGCAGCTCCTTGCGGGCAGGGGAGCTGTTTTTT | CASSSLRAGELFF
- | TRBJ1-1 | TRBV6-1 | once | TGTGCCAGCAGTGCCAGGGGGAACACTGAAGCTTTCTTT | CASSARGNTEAFF
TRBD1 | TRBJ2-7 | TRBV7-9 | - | TGTGCCAGCAGCGGAGGCAAGAGACAGGGCTTTTTACTTGGCGAGCAGTACTTC | CASSGGKRQGFLLGEQYF
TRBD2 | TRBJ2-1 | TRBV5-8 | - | TGTGCCAGCAGCTATGGACTGGGTCGGGGGGTTTACAATGAGCAGTTCTTC | CASSYGLGRGVYNEQFF
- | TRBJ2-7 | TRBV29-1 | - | TGCAGCGGCGTCCGGGATTACGAGCAGTACTTC | CSGVRDYEQYF